Listed below are T cell receptor beta chains from one sample, sequenced in a study of T-cell memory formation after mild COVID-19. TCRdb fed the 5' RACE reads into MiXCR, producing one record per CDR3 protein. The sample lists a few hundred thousand distinct CDR3 sequences; roughly 21% were seen once. Sequencing was done on a sample of PBMCs or a T cell subset sorted from them (not recorded which). These receptors came from an adult woman who had mild COVID-19 (a few samples of this study predate the infection). Cell type and time point are not known. The CDR3 runs from the conserved cysteine through the conserved F or W. D genes are given only for firm matches. Clone size, where shown, is once, few, many, or a class for clones that have expanded.

j_call clone_size v_call d_call cdr3_aa cdr3_nt
TRBJ2-1 few TRBV7-9 . CASSLAYAQQFF TGTGCCAGCAGCTTAGCCTACGCACAGCAGTTCTTC
TRBJ1-5 . TRBV12-3/TRBV12-4 . CASSPGRGPDGNQPQHF TGTGCCAGCAGTCCCGGACGAGGACCCGATGGCAATCAGCCCCAGCATTTT
TRBJ2-5 once TRBV9 . CASSVEGKARETQYF TGTGCCAGCAGCGTAGAGGGCAAAGCACGCGAGACCCAGTACTTC
TRBJ2-1 . TRBV4-1 TRBD2 CASSQDAAGDYNEQFF TGCGCCAGCAGCCAAGATGCAGCGGGAGATTATAATGAGCAGTTCTTC
TRBJ2-7 few TRBV28 . CASSPHMGEQYF TGTGCCAGCAGCCCTCACATGGGGGAGCAGTACTTC
TRBJ2-3 . TRBV7-9 . CASSLAKGGPDTQYF TGTGCCAGCAGCTTAGCTAAGGGAGGCCCAGATACGCAGTATTTT
TRBJ2-2 . TRBV30 . CAWSVNTITGELFF TGTGCCTGGAGTGTAAACACAATCACCGGGGAGCTGTTTTTT
TRBJ1-5 many TRBV15 . CATSRDYQPQHF TGTGCCACCAGCAGAGACTATCAGCCCCAGCATTTT
TRBJ2-7 many TRBV5-1 . CASSYGQGGSYEQYF TGCGCCAGCAGCTACGGGCAGGGGGGATCCTACGAGCAGTACTTC
TRBJ1-1 few TRBV7-9 . CASSSLRRGLTEAFF TGTGCCAGCAGCTCGCTCCGCAGGGGCCTCACTGAAGCTTTCTTT
TRBJ2-3 . TRBV6-2/TRBV6-3 TRBD2 CASRSRLAGGPVTDTQYF TGTGCCAGCAGGAGTAGACTAGCGGGAGGGCCGGTCACAGATACGCAGTATTTT
TRBJ1-1 few TRBV20-1 TRBD1 CSARTQTGVNTEAFF TGCAGTGCTAGGACCCAGACAGGGGTGAACACTGAAGCTTTCTTT
TRBJ2-4 . TRBV18 TRBD1 CASSLRQGDKRQYF TGTGCCAGCTCACTTCGACAGGGGGATAAGCGTCAGTACTTC
TRBJ2-3 . TRBV7-2 TRBD2 CASSLWGGTQYF TGTGCCAGCAGCCTATGGGGGGGTACGCAGTATTTT
TRBJ2-7 few TRBV6-6 TRBD2 CASSYSAGATYEQYF TGTGCCAGCAGTTACTCAGCGGGAGCGACCTACGAGCAGTACTTC
TRBJ2-7 few TRBV7-9 . CASSLGFGGLYEQYF TGTGCCAGCAGCTTAGGGTTCGGGGGTCTCTACGAGCAGTACTTC
TRBJ2-7 few TRBV24-1 TRBD1 CATSGRGLHEQYF TGTGCCACCAGTGGAAGGGGGCTACACGAGCAGTACTTC
TRBJ2-7 few TRBV24-1 . CATSDWGGKYF TGTGCCACCAGTGACTGGGGTGGGAAGTACTTC
TRBJ2-1 few TRBV3-1 . CASSLRLLNVGNEQFF TGTGCCAGCAGCTTGCGGCTTTTAAACGTTGGGAATGAGCAGTTCTTC
TRBJ2-7 . TRBV6-5 TRBD1 CASSYSRGQGDEQYF TGTGCCAGCAGTTACTCTCGGGGACAGGGCGACGAGCAGTACTTC
TRBJ2-1 . TRBV11-2 . CASSLERSSNNEQFF TGTGCCAGCAGCTTAGAGCGGTCGAGCAACAATGAGCAGTTCTTC
TRBJ2-7 few TRBV6-2/TRBV6-3 . CASSYAEGYEQYF TGTGCCAGCAGTTACGCCGAGGGCTACGAGCAGTACTTC
TRBJ1-2 . TRBV29-1 TRBD1 CSVSGRTGGGYTF TGCAGCGTTTCCGGGAGGACAGGGGGTGGCTACACCTTC
TRBJ2-5 few TRBV7-9 TRBD2 CAASGGAKETQYF TGTGCCGCGTCGGGAGGGGCAAAGGAGACCCAGTACTTC
TRBJ1-2 few TRBV10-3 . CAISESDTGDLASRYTF TGTGCCATCAGTGAGTCGGACACAGGTGACCTGGCATCTCGCTACACCTTC
TRBJ2-2 . TRBV12-3/TRBV12-4 TRBD1 CANRTGGPGELFF TGTGCCAACAGGACAGGCGGCCCCGGGGAGCTGTTTTTT
TRBJ2-4 few TRBV5-1 TRBD2 CASSAGGTSRNIQYF TGCGCCAGCTCCGCTGGCGGGACTAGTCGAAACATTCAGTACTTC
TRBJ2-5 . TRBV9 . CASSPYSGSETQYF TGTGCCAGCAGCCCTTATTCTGGATCTGAGACCCAGTACTTC
TRBJ2-1 few TRBV20-1 TRBD2 CSARGDSGLVTYNEQFF TGCAGTGCTAGAGGTGACTCGGGACTAGTGACCTACAATGAGCAGTTCTTC
TRBJ2-3 few TRBV2 . CASRTQNERLKDTQYF TGTGCCAGTCGTACCCAAAACGAAAGGCTGAAAGATACGCAGTATTTT